This section outlines one T cell receptor beta chain sequence together with its context. Donors of Cohort 3 who recovered were those that had two negative PCRs, clearance, or symptom resolution. Original methodology: Researchers report that nucleated cell counts were estimated from reference gene primer amplification. Using immunoSEQ multiplex PCR, the repertoire was profiled, and TCRdb retains in-frame clones only, with some absent. From that table come the V and J calls and clone size; the DNA was used to work out D and trimming. The repertoire holds around 280,000 clones, 75% to 90% seen once, with approximately 1.5% in the top ten. Per the germline V gene, CDR1 is LNHNV and CDR2 is YYDKDF (reference sequence). This CDR3 has 16 residues. V trimming: 0 bases; J trimming: 9 bases; junction bases outside the gene matches: 8. This entry is derived from a study of blood T cell repertoires in COVID-19. Looking at the study overall: There were acute and convalescent COVID-19 samples, and they came from the United States, Italy and Spain. The cDNA or gDNA used as material had been derived from T cells, B-cell-depleted T cells, or PBMCs.

The source material was PBMCs or T cells enriched from blood (not recorded which). The source of this sequence is a woman aged 40 to 50 who had recovered from COVID-19. The chain combines TRBV15 with TRBJ2-1; 10 nucleotides match TRBD1. This chain's CDR3 is CATSRDPGQGRSEQFF. CDR3 sequence (DNA): TGTGCCACCAGCAGAGACCCGGGACAGGGGAGAAGTGAGCAGTTCTTC.